Shown below are 15 T cell receptor beta chains from a single sample sequenced in a study of neoadjuvant anti-PD-1 for oral cavity cancer. As to time point: after neoadjuvant nivolumab, at surgical resection. TCRdb's table, derived via immunoSEQ multiplex PCR, lists solely in-frame clones and lacks some. The sample yields tens of thousands of clones, about 27% seen once. The specimen comprised tumor tissue, sampled after nivolumab (anti-PD-1) treatment. The source is a person between 40 and 85 years old with oral cavity squamous cell carcinoma.

This rearrangement joins TRBV4-1 to TRBJ2-7; 7 nucleotides line up with TRBD1. The V and J ends lost 4 bases and 4 bases, in that order; junction bases with no gene match: 4. CDR1 MGHRA and CDR2 YSYEKL come from the germline V gene. The CDR3 totals 13 residues. CDR3 DNA sequence: TGCGCCAGCAGCCCACAGGGGAGATACGAGCAGTACTTC. It encodes CASSPQGRYEQYF.

By frequency in the sample, this clone is medium-sized. This sequence joins TRBV29-1 and TRBJ2-7, with a tentative D call TRBD2 (7 bases). The germline V gene has CDR1 SQVTM and CDR2 ANQGSEA. Trimming stripped 4 bases from V and 8 bases from J, with 18 bases between. This CDR3 is 13 amino acids long. The CDR3 DNA is TGCAGCGTTGTGTCTGTGAGGGGGGGCAAGCAGTACTTC. Amino acids: CSVVSVRGGKQYF.

Judged by abundance, this clone is medium-sized. The chain links TRBV6-5 to TRBJ2-7; 7 bases line up with TRBD1. J gave up 5 bases and V 8 bases, and 9 bases lay outside the gene matches. This CDR3 has 13 residues. From germline, CDR1 is MNHEY and CDR2 SVGAGI. The CDR3 loop is CASSGQSAHEQYF. CDR3 bases: TGTGCCAGCTCGGGACAGTCCGCCCACGAGCAGTACTTC.

V gene TRBV5-1 combines with J gene TRBJ1-6, with D perhaps TRBD1 (5 bases). Trimming left V 5 bases short and J 8 bases short, with 8 bases between. CDR1 and CDR2 from the germline V gene are SGHRS and YFSETQ. The CDR3 runs 12 residues. For the CDR3, the DNA is TGCGCCAGCAGAGACAGTTATTCACCCCTCCACTTT. It translates to CASRDSYSPLHF.

A few counts support this clone. V and J are TRBV5-1 and TRBJ2-4, with D uncertain. The ends were cut back, 4 bases at V and 9 bases at J, with 20 bases in the middle. This CDR3 has 15 amino acids. CDR1 SGHRS and CDR2 YFSETQ come from the germline V gene. For the CDR3, the DNA is TGCGCCAGCAGCACCCAAGGACCGCAAGTGCCCATTCAGTACTTC. Residues: CASSTQGPQVPIQYF.

Only a few counts were recorded for this clone. The chain employs TRBV5-6 and TRBJ2-5, with 11 bases that match TRBD2. The V segment lost 5 bases and the J segment 3 bases; nucleotides outside the gene matches: 0. The CDR3 is 13 amino acids. Per germline, CDR1 SGHDT and CDR2 YYEEEE. CDR3 sequence (DNA): TGTGCCAGCAGGACTAGCGGGAAAGAGACCCAGTACTTC. It yields the protein CASRTSGKETQYF.

The chain combines TRBV5-5 with TRBJ2-5; D tentatively fits TRBD1 or TRBD2 (6 bases each). This CDR3 is 15 amino acids long. V lost 2 bases, J lost 7 bases, and 18 bases lay in between. CDR1 and CDR2 from the germline V gene are SGHKS and YYEKEE (reference sequence). The CDR3 reads CASSLEWGARGTQYF. As DNA, the CDR3 is TGTGCCAGCAGCTTAGAGTGGGGGGCCAGAGGGACCCAGTACTTC.

Only one count was recorded for this clone. The V and J genes are TRBV2 and TRBJ1-1; D possibly corresponds to TRBD1 (5 bases). Deletions cut 2 bases from V and 3 bases from J, with 10 bases between. Germline V gene sequence: CDR1 SNHLY, CDR2 FYNNEI. The CDR3 consists of 14 residues. CDR3 amino acids: CASSEQGGDTEAFF. The DNA for the CDR3 is TGTGCCAGCAGTGAACAGGGTGGGGACACTGAAGCTTTCTTT.

The genes are TRBV10-2 and TRBJ2-6; no clear D gene. CDR3 size: 14 residues. Germline CDR1 and CDR2: WSHSY and SAAADI. V lost 3 bases to trimming and J lost 0 bases, with 3 bases between them. Written as DNA, the CDR3 is TGCGCCAGCAGTGATCGCTCTGGGGCCAACGTCCTGACTTTC. It codes for CASSDRSGANVLTF.

This chain connects TRBV13 to TRBJ2-3; 8 bases are a match to TRBD2. The CDR3 contains 17 residues. V lost 4 bases to trimming and J lost 1 base; unmatched junction nucleotides: 10. In germline, CDR1 is PRHDT, CDR2 FYEKMQ (reference sequence). CDR3 region: CASSSTQLAERTDTQYF. CDR3 in DNA: TGTGCCAGCAGCTCAACCCAACTAGCGGAACGCACAGATACGCAGTATTTT.

This chain joins TRBV5-1 and TRBJ2-5, with D unclear. CDR3 length: 15 amino acids. The germline V gene has CDR1 SGHRS and CDR2 YFSETQ. V shed 0 bases and J shed 2 bases, with 11 bases lying between them. The CDR3 DNA reads TGCGCCAGCAGCTTGGGGTCGAGCCCTCAAGAGACCCAGTACTTC. It specifies CASSLGSSPQETQYF.

The sample holds a few counts of this clone. V is TRBV10-3 and J is TRBJ1-4; D is unresolved. The CDR3 spans 14 residues. V was clipped by 2 bases and J by 4 bases, with 8 bases between them. Germline V gives CDR1 ENHRY, CDR2 SYGVKD. The CDR3 region is CAISEGQFNEKLFF. In DNA, the CDR3 is TGTGCCATCAGTGAGGGGCAGTTTAATGAAAAACTGTTTTTT.

This chain joins TRBV7-9 and TRBJ2-1; D call uncertain. Trimming cost V 5 bases and J 4 bases, with 6 bases left between them. The germline V gene encodes CDR1 SEHNR and CDR2 FQNEAQ (reference sequence). The CDR3 loop spans 12 amino acids. The CDR3 bases are TGTGCCAGCAGCCGCCCTTACAATGAGCAGTTCTTC. This codes for CASSRPYNEQFF.

This clone has just a few counts. The V gene is TRBV7-2, the J gene TRBJ2-7; TRBD1 aligns across 9 bases. The CDR3 runs to 15 residues. CDR1 is SGHTA and CDR2 is FQGNSA in the germline V gene. V gave up 8 bases and J gave up 3 bases; unmatched junction bases: 11. CDR3 region: CASEYRQGVGYEQYF. The CDR3 DNA reads TGTGCCAGCGAATACCGACAGGGGGTAGGCTACGAGCAGTACTTC.

This chain connects TRBV27 to TRBJ2-7; TRBD1 aligns across 9 bases. The CDR3 length is 16 residues. Germline V gene lookup returns CDR1 MNHEY and CDR2 SMNVEV (reference sequence). With V trimmed by 5 bases and J by 1 base, 9 bases remained unmatched. The chain's CDR3 is CASSDLGQGGSYEQYF. In DNA form, the CDR3 reads TGTGCCAGCAGTGACCTGGGACAGGGCGGGTCCTACGAGCAGTACTTC.